This T cell receptor (beta chain) was found in a study of blood T cell repertoires in COVID-19 (dated by TCRdb to about 2020). In the study overall: Collaborator samples came from the United States, Italy and Spain and covered acute and convalescent phases of COVID-19. The prospective study material was composed of cDNA or gDNA derived from T cells, B-cell-depleted T cells, or PBMCs. Sample metadata almost always included a de-identified subject ID, COVID-19 status, age in years and sex. Where available, HLA class I and class II types were taken from metadata supplied by the sample provider and were not determined by assay-based typing. Subjects who had been exposed to COVID-19, were actively infected with it, or had recovered from it provided the deeply sampled blood TCRbeta repertoires that made up the dataset. Samples were obtained from the ongoing ImmuneRACE study (first 160 participants) and from over 1,000 subjects provided by 6 global collaborators. A freely available public database, intended as a resource for researchers studying the immune response to SARS-CoV-2, is where the repertoires were released. What the study reported, not specific to this receptor: Clinical and demographic metadata were provided uncurated, with the amount varying by source and participant.

TCRbeta CDR3 regions were amplified from genomic DNA using the immunoSEQ Assay, a bias-controlled multiplex PCR. In the authors' own workflow: The number of nucleated cells in each sample was estimated from the amplification of reference gene primers within the assay. Sequence reads were collapsed and filtered to measure the absolute abundance of every unique TCRbeta CDR3 rearrangement. For each sample, productive Simpson clonality was calculated as the square root of Simpson's diversity index over productive rearrangements. In its TCRdb copy, this immuneACCESS table keeps in-frame sequences only and misses some clones. Where compared with another copy, unresolved V genes explain less than half of these, and the others have no known cause. The DNA was the basis for D and trimming; V, J and clone size are from that table. In this sample the table shows 390,000 or so clones, around 90% of which occur a single time. The top ten clonotypes cover 2.5% to 3.5% of the sample.

This clone was observed once. This clone's antigen is unknown. It has no much larger one-base neighbor in the sample; base qualities were not kept. The germline V gene (reference sequence) yields SGHAT for CDR1 and FQDESV for CDR2. V and J lose 2 bases and 0 bases, and a span of 10 bases separates them. The CDR3 runs 15 residues from the cysteine to the phenylalanine. Kept here is only the CDR3 DNA, which spans 45 bases and is read in frame from base 1. In Seattle, one collaborating source enrolled patients while the infection was active and tracked those patients longitudinally over the course of disease. Collaborating institutions collected whole blood in K2EDTA tubes following their own protocols. Collaborator samples were shipped for TCRbeta analysis as frozen whole blood, isolated PBMCs, or DNA extracted from either sample type.

In this chain, TRBV11-1 is recombined with TRBJ1-2; no D gene call is confident. The receptor was isolated from a woman aged 25-40 years with COVID-19, enrolled during active disease. Sequencing used peripheral blood. The nucleotide sequence reads TGTGCCAGCAGCTTAAGTTCGCGGACTAACTATGGCTACACCTTC. The encoded protein is CASSLSSRTNYGYTF.